This T cell receptor beta chain appears in the sequencing data of a study of blood T cell repertoires in COVID-19. Study summary: The cDNA or gDNA used as material had been derived from T cells, B-cell-depleted T cells, or PBMCs.

With 1 base clipped from V and 4 bases from J, the junction kept 4 bases outside the gene matches. In germline, CDR1 is MNHNS, CDR2 SASEGT. The CDR3 totals 15 residues. Libraries were prepared by immunoSEQ multiplex PCR; TCRdb keeps only in-frame clonotypes and omits some of them. The sample yields 150,000 to 170,000 clones, 84% seen once. The age range of participants was roughly 18 to 90 years, with residence in about two dozen US areas. Cohort placement rested on clinical history that participants reported themselves. The chain employs TRBV6-1 and TRBJ2-7; 10 bases are shared with TRBD1. Sequenced sample: PBMCs or T cells enriched from blood (not recorded which). The TCR was taken from a man aged 45 to 65 who had recovered from COVID-19. CDR3 protein: CASSEGTGGFYEQYF. The DNA of the CDR3 is TGTGCCAGCAGTGAAGGGACAGGGGGTTTTTACGAGCAGTACTTC.